The TCR beta chain described here comes from a study of cytomegalovirus exposure and HLA in healthy donors. Findings and caveats of the study: According to a later analysis, TCR clusters from the first cohort tended to co-occur in the roughly 110 validation repertoires. The classifier reportedly diagnosed cytomegalovirus status with high sensitivity and specificity. The study flagged about 150 TCR beta chains as cytomegalovirus-associated. Generally TCR sequences proved uncommon, though certain public TCRs appeared in numerous donors.

On this clone: Its antigen is as yet unknown.

This CDR3 has 16 amino acids. V was pared by 3 bases and J by 0 bases, with 11 bases between. Germline loops: CDR1 SEHNR, CDR2 FQNEAQ (reference sequence). The repertoire was sequenced with immunoSEQ multiplex PCR; TCRdb's copy has only in-frame clones and lacks some. This table holds 150,000 to 200,000 clones, roughly 83% found once. The sequence came from a man aged 30 to 45 in good health and CMV-seropositive. The sequencing sample was made of PBMCs. This rearrangement joins TRBV7-9 to TRBJ2-2; D possibly corresponds to TRBD1 (6 bases). As DNA, the CDR3 is TGTGCCAGCAGCTTGCGACAGGACCCGAACACCGGGGAGCTGTTTTTT. It encodes CASSLRQDPNTGELFF.